This is a list of T cell receptor beta chains from one sample in a study of T cell repertoires in cytomegalovirus infection. TCRdb independently ran MiXCR on the reads; one entry per CDR3 protein. The sample consists of under 600,000 distinct CDR3 sequences, about 15% of them appearing once. Sample: CD8+ T cells from PBMCs. The receptors stem from a human donor in good health (CMV status not recorded). Some clones in this sample may be carry-over from other donors' samples. Both conserved end residues are part of each CDR3. D genes are given only for firm matches. For some rows the clone size is stated as once, few or many, or as a class when expanded; others skip it.

v_call,d_call,j_call,clone_size,cdr3_nt,cdr3_aa
TRBV19,.,TRBJ1-1,.,TGTGCCAGTAGTATTGGGCAACCGAACACTGAAGCTTTCTTT,CASSIGQPNTEAFF
TRBV19,.,TRBJ2-2,many,TGTGCCAGTGGACCCCCTGGGGAGCTGTTTTTT,CASGPPGELFF
TRBV27,.,TRBJ2-6,.,TGTGCCAGCAGTTTTTTGGGGTCCGGGGCCAACGTCCTGACTTTC,CASSFLGSGANVLTF
TRBV6-2/TRBV6-3,.,TRBJ1-5,many,TGTGCCAGCGGTGGACATCAAAGCAATCAGCCCCAGCATTTT,CASGGHQSNQPQHF
TRBV5-1,TRBD2,TRBJ2-5,.,TGCGCCAGCAGCTCTAGCGGGGGGATCCAAGAGACCCAGTACTTC,CASSSSGGIQETQYF
TRBV9,.,TRBJ2-7,few,TGTGCCAGCAGCGCGCCCGACAGCTACGAGCAGTACTTC,CASSAPDSYEQYF
TRBV15,TRBD1,TRBJ1-2,many,TGTGCCACCAGCAGAGACTTAGGACAGGGCGAAGCCTATGGCTACACCTTC,CATSRDLGQGEAYGYTF
TRBV6-1,.,TRBJ2-6,many,TGTGCCAGCAGTGAAGCGATCCCCCGAGGTTCTGGGGCCAACGTCCTGACTTTC,CASSEAIPRGSGANVLTF
TRBV28,.,TRBJ2-5,many,TGTGCCAGCAGTTCTCTGACAGGGAGGGTTGATCTTCAGGAGACCCAGTACTTC,CASSSLTGRVDLQETQYF
TRBV6-5,.,TRBJ2-7,.,TGTGCCAGCAGTTTAGCAGGGTCGAACGAGCAGTACTTC,CASSLAGSNEQYF
TRBV6-6,TRBD1,TRBJ1-5,few,TGTGCCAGCCGGAACTTCACAGGGGGCGGGAGTCAGCCCCAGCATTTT,CASRNFTGGGSQPQHF
TRBV27,.,TRBJ2-1,many,TGTGCCAGCAGTACGGACCCGTACAATGAGCAGTTCTTC,CASSTDPYNEQFF
TRBV28,TRBD2,TRBJ2-7,.,TGTGCCAGCAGCCCTCGGACTAGAGGGAGTGACGAGCAGTACTTC,CASSPRTRGSDEQYF
TRBV4-2,.,TRBJ1-1,.,TGTGCCAGCAGCCAAGAAGTAACCAGACCAGTGAACACTGAAGCTTTCTTT,CASSQEVTRPVNTEAFF
TRBV2,.,TRBJ1-1,.,TGTGCCAGCAACGGCCGGGCGGCTTTCTTT,CASNGRAAFF
TRBV7-9,TRBD1,TRBJ2-5,many,TGTGCCAGCTTACCCCAGGGGGCCCAAGAGACCCAGTACTTC,CASLPQGAQETQYF
TRBV7-2,.,TRBJ1-5,many,TGTGCCAGCAGCTCGCTACAAGGGAATCAGCCCCAGCATTTT,CASSSLQGNQPQHF
TRBV6-1,.,TRBJ2-1,many,TGTGCCAGCCAGATGAGGGGGGGGGAGGGGAATGAGCAGTTCTTC,CASQMRGGEGNEQFF
TRBV4-1,.,TRBJ1-1,.,TGCGCCAGCAGCCAAGATGGGCGGACGAACACTGAAGCTTTCTTT,CASSQDGRTNTEAFF
TRBV28,.,TRBJ2-1,.,TGTGCCAGCAGTTTACGAAAGAAGGAGCAGTTCTTC,CASSLRKKEQFF
TRBV5-4,.,TRBJ2-7,.,TGTGCCAGCAGCTTGGAGGAGGACAGTTTCTACGAGCAGTACTTC,CASSLEEDSFYEQYF
TRBV7-9,TRBD1,TRBJ2-3,many,TGTGCCAGCAGCGCGGGGACAGGGGATACGCAGTATTTT,CASSAGTGDTQYF
TRBV30,.,TRBJ2-7,few,TGTGCCTGGAGCAGCCGGGACATTAGTTACGAGCAGTACTTC,CAWSSRDISYEQYF
TRBV4-3,TRBD2,TRBJ2-5,few,TGCGCCAGCAGCCAAGATCTCCCTGGTCTAGCGGGGAGCCTCCCTTCCTTC,CASSQDLPGLAGSLPSF
TRBV3-1,TRBD2,TRBJ2-3,few,TGTGCCAGCAGCCCAGGGACTAGCGGGAGTCTGCCCACAGATACGCAGTATTTT,CASSPGTSGSLPTDTQYF
TRBV7-3,TRBD1,TRBJ1-1,.,TGTGCCAGCAGCTTAGACAGGGACGCTGAAGCTTTCTTT,CASSLDRDAEAFF
TRBV7-2,TRBD1,TRBJ2-7,many,TGTGCCAGCAGACGGGACAGGGGCTACGAGCAGTACTTC,CASRRDRGYEQYF
TRBV20-1,.,TRBJ2-7,.,TGCAGTGCTTGTCAGACAGGATACTACGAGCAGTACTTC,CSACQTGYYEQYF
TRBV15,TRBD2,TRBJ2-3,few,TGTGCCACCAGCAGAGATCAGGGGACTAGCGGGAGGGAGGAGACAGATACGCAGTATTTT,CATSRDQGTSGREETDTQYF